One sample yielded the 28 T cell receptor beta chains listed below, sequenced in a study of blood T cell repertoires in COVID-19. TCRdb's copy holds only in-frame clones and misses some; the assay was immunoSEQ multiplex PCR. The profile covers roughly 87,000 clones, with approximately 75% appearing a single time and over 13% taken by the ten largest. The sequenced material came from peripheral blood. Receptors originate from a woman of 80 years or more with acute or convalescent COVID-19.

V gene TRBV7-2 combines with J gene TRBJ2-3; TRBD2 matches at 7 bases. CDR1 and CDR2 from the germline V gene are SGHTA and FQGNSA. The CDR3 extends over 15 amino acids. With 6 bases clipped from V and 0 bases from J, the junction kept 6 bases outside the gene matches. The CDR3 region has the DNA TGTGCCAGCAGTCCTCTAGCGGCTAGCACAGATACGCAGTATTTT. This translates into CASSPLAASTDTQYF.

This clone occurred a few times. The chain is built from TRBV5-1 and TRBJ2-5; 10 nucleotides line up with TRBD2. V lost 4 bases and J lost 5; bases outside the gene matches: 11. Germline V gene data show CDR1 as SGHRS and CDR2 as YFSETQ. This CDR3 region has 16 residues. The CDR3 here is CASSLRAGGPGETQYF. The CDR3 nucleotides are TGCGCCAGCAGCCTTAGAGCGGGGGGGCCCGGGGAGACCCAGTACTTC. Drawing the rest from reference TRBV5-1 and TRBJ2-5, the complete variable domain is KAGVTQTPRYLIKTRGQQVTLSCSPISGHRSVSWYQQTPGQGLQFLFEYFSETQRNKGNFPGRFSGRQFSNSRSEMNVSTLELGDSALYLCASSLRAGGPGETQYFGPGTRLLVL.

This clone was picked up one time. V and J are TRBV5-1 and TRBJ1-2, with a tentative D call TRBD1 (5 bases). V was clipped by 7 bases and J by 2 bases, with 18 bases between them. The CDR3 runs 15 residues. Germline CDR1 is SGHRS and CDR2 is YFSETQ. The CDR3 spells CASRTLDGGNYGYTF. In nucleotides, the CDR3 is TGCGCCAGCCGAACCCTGGACGGGGGAAACTATGGCTACACCTTC.

The CDR3 loop reads CASSFNRGRHEKLFF. CDR3 in DNA: TGTGCCAGCAGCTTCAACAGGGGGCGGCATGAAAAACTGTTTTTT. V and J are TRBV5-6 and TRBJ1-4; 9 nucleotides line up with TRBD1. This CDR3 is 15 amino acids long. V lost 2 bases and J lost 6; bases outside the gene matches: 5. Germline V gene sequence: CDR1 SGHDT, CDR2 YYEEEE.

J is TRBJ2-7 and V is TRBV2; D possibly corresponds to TRBD2 (7 bases). Trimming cost V 8 bases and J 0 bases, with 8 bases left between them. The CDR3 totals 12 residues. Germline CDR1 and CDR2: SNHLY and FYNNEI. CDR3 in DNA: TGTGCCAGCGGGGGGGCCTCCTACGAGCAGTACTTC. Its protein is CASGGASYEQYF.

The V call is TRBV11-3, the J call TRBJ1-1, with a possible D match to TRBD1 (6 bases). CDR1 SGHNT and CDR2 YENEEA come from the germline V gene. Trimming removed 4 bases from V and 0 bases from J, with 12 bases in between. This CDR3 has 15 residues. The CDR3 is CASSSQGRMNTEAFF. CDR3 DNA sequence: TGTGCCAGCAGCTCACAGGGACGGATGAACACTGAAGCTTTCTTT.

Here the CDR3 reads CASRQQGVNYGYTF. The CDR3 DNA reads as TGTGCCAGCAGACAACAGGGGGTTAACTATGGCTACACCTTC. The chain uses TRBV7-2 and TRBJ1-2; 8 nucleotides line up with TRBD1. This CDR3 is built from 14 residues. The germline V gene encodes CDR1 SGHTA and CDR2 FQGNSA. The trim removed 6 bases at V and 1 base at J, leaving 4 bases unmatched.

This clone has just one count. This chain uses TRBV6-2 or TRBV6-3 with TRBJ1-5, with TRBD1 as a possible D gene (6 bases). This CDR3 spans 15 amino acids. Germline-derived CDR1 and CDR2 are MNHEY and SVGEGT. Trimming pared 2 bases from V and 5 bases from J, leaving 13 bases between. The CDR3 reads CASSYGSQGYQPQHF. The CDR3 DNA follows: TGTGCCAGCAGTTACGGATCACAGGGTTATCAGCCCCAGCATTTT.

The chain recombines TRBV18 with TRBJ1-2; 10 bases are shared with TRBD1. This CDR3 comprises 18 residues. After removal of 3 bases from V and 0 bases from J, the junction contained 10 bases not matched to a gene. CDR1 KGHSH and CDR2 LQKENI come from the germline V gene. In nucleotides, the CDR3 is TGTGCCAGCTCACCCATCGGGACAGGGGCCTCCCCTAACTATGGCTACACCTTC. This sequence encodes CASSPIGTGASPNYGYTF.

The chain uses TRBV11-1 and TRBJ2-1; no clear D. V lost 5 bases and J lost 1, with 12 bases in between. This CDR3 has 15 residues. The V gene's germline CDR1 is SGHAT and CDR2 FQDESV (reference sequence). DNA for the CDR3: TGTGCCAGCAGCCCGCGACAAAAATCCTACAATGAGCAGTTCTTC. This translates into CASSPRQKSYNEQFF.

The chain uses TRBV7-8 and TRBJ2-7, with 8 bases fitting TRBD1. With 5 bases clipped from V and 4 bases from J, the junction kept 4 bases outside the gene matches. CDR1 and CDR2 from the germline V gene are SGHVS and FQNEAQ. The CDR3 extends over 13 amino acids. CDR3 in DNA: TGTGCCAGCAGCCCAGACAGGGGTTACGAGCAGTACTTC. Translating gives CASSPDRGYEQYF.

This clone came up many times. The junction does not match germline at one end; this may be a read error. The chain employs TRBV4-1 and TRBJ1-1; no definite D call. Germline V gene data show CDR1 as MGHRA and CDR2 as YSYEKL. The CDR3 length is 14 residues. Here the CDR3 DNA reads TGCGCCAGCAGTCAAGGGTACAGGAACACTGAAGCTTTCTTT. Amino acids: CASSQGYRNTEAFF.

The chain employs TRBV30 and TRBJ2-7, with D perhaps TRBD1 (6 bases). V was cut by 2 bases and J by 6 bases, with 14 bases left in between. This CDR3 has 13 amino acids. In germline, CDR1 is GTSNPN, CDR2 SVGIG (reference sequence). The chain's CDR3 is CAWSLGGRGEQYF. Here the CDR3 DNA reads TGTGCCTGGAGTTTAGGGGGAAGGGGCGAGCAGTACTTC.

V is TRBV15 and J is TRBJ1-3; TRBD1 agrees at 7 bases. The ends lost 2 bases at V and 2 bases at J; junction bases unmatched: 3. The CDR3 is made up of 15 amino acids. Germline CDR1 LNHNV, CDR2 YYDKDF (reference sequence). The CDR3 reads CATSRRTGAGNTIYF. For the CDR3, the DNA is TGTGCCACCAGCAGACGGACAGGAGCTGGAAACACCATATATTTT.

The V call is TRBV10-3, the J call TRBJ1-1; no clear D. Germline V CDR1 and CDR2: ENHRY, SYGVKD. The CDR3 totals 12 residues. V lost 10 bases to trimming and J lost 1 base, with 10 bases between them. The CDR3 reads CATTNTNTEAFF. DNA of the CDR3: TGTGCCACCACTAACACGAACACTGAAGCTTTCTTT.

The chain has TRBV5-4 and TRBJ1-2; D is undetermined. This CDR3 spans 14 amino acids. V lost 1 base and J lost 8, with 15 bases in between. Germline V gives CDR1 SGHNT, CDR2 YYREEE (reference sequence). The CDR3 DNA reads TGTGCCAGCAGCTTGCCCACGATCGGTGAGGGCTACACCTTC. This translates into CASSLPTIGEGYTF.

The chain has TRBV7-6 and TRBJ2-3, with D possibly TRBD2 on 6 matching bases. Germline CDR1 SGHVS, CDR2 FNYEAQ. With 0 bases removed from V and 3 bases from J, the gap between germline ends came to 7 bases. The CDR3 spans 14 residues. This CDR3 is CASSLAGGTDTQYF. Here the CDR3 DNA reads TGTGCCAGCAGCTTAGCTGGAGGGACAGATACGCAGTATTTT.

The V and J genes are TRBV18 and TRBJ1-1; D is uncertain. CDR3 size: 15 residues. Germline loops: CDR1 KGHSH, CDR2 LQKENI. V dropped 3 bases and J dropped 4 bases, with 15 bases sitting between them. CDR3 in DNA: TGTGCCAGCTCACCCGAACTGAGGCGGAGCACTGAAGCTTTCTTT. This codes for CASSPELRRSTEAFF. The full variable domain, in which reference TRBV18 and TRBJ1-1 provide the parts outside the CDR3, is NAGVMQNPRHLVRRRGQEARLRCSPMKGHSHVYWYRQLPEEGLKFMVYLQKENIIDESGMPKERFSAEFPKEGPSILRIQQVVRGDSAAYFCASSPELRRSTEAFFGQGTRLTVV.

The chain combines TRBV12-5 with TRBJ2-3; TRBD2 matches at 15 bases. Germline CDR1 reads LGHNT; CDR2 reads FRNRAP. The V segment lost 7 bases and the J segment 0 bases; nucleotides outside the gene matches: 8. CDR3 length equals 18 residues. The DNA of the CDR3 is TGTGCTAGTGCCGACGACGGGACTAGCGGGGGGAGCACAGATACGCAGTATTTT. It is translated as CASADDGTSGGSTDTQYF.

This clone was seen more than once but under ten times. The chain employs TRBV6-5 and TRBJ2-7; D possibly corresponds to TRBD1 (6 bases). The CDR3 is made up of 14 amino acids. V shed 5 bases and J shed 4 bases, with 15 bases lying between them. CDR1 is MNHEY and CDR2 is SVGAGI in the germline V gene. The CDR3 region is CASSPWGQGYEQYF. CDR3 DNA sequence: TGTGCCAGCAGTCCGTGGGGGCAAGGGTACGAGCAGTACTTC.

The chain's CDR3 is CASRRGGAYGYTF. The CDR3 DNA sequence: TGTGCCAGTCGCCGTGGGGGGGCCTATGGCTACACCTTC. The rearrangement joins TRBV27 to TRBJ1-2; D is perhaps TRBD1 (6 bases). This CDR3 region has 13 residues. CDR1 and CDR2 (germline): MNHEY, SMNVEV (reference sequence). V was shortened by 9 bases and J by 4 bases, with 15 bases between the two germline ends.

The chain joins TRBV7-8 to TRBJ2-3; D is possibly TRBD1 (6 bases). V was shortened by 1 base and J by 6 bases, with 14 bases between the two germline ends. This CDR3 contains 15 residues. Germline CDR1 is SGHVS and CDR2 is FQNEAQ. CDR3 DNA: TGTGCCAGCAGCTTAGATCGACAGGAGTCGGATACGCAGTATTTT. Protein product: CASSLDRQESDTQYF.

The rearrangement joins TRBV7-9 to TRBJ1-2, with 9 bases that match TRBD1. Germline assignment: CDR1 SEHNR and CDR2 FQNEAQ (reference sequence). The length of the CDR3 is 14 residues. V dropped 5 bases and J dropped 6; count of bases not matched to a gene: 7. The CDR3 nucleotides read TGTGCCAGCAGCCCGACAGGGGGAAGGGATGGCTACACCTTC. This translates into CASSPTGGRDGYTF.

The chain links TRBV7-8 to TRBJ2-7; TRBD2 matches 11 bases. V trimming: 2 bases; J trimming: 4 bases; junction bases outside the gene matches: 7. The CDR3 totals 16 residues. The germline CDR1 and CDR2 sequences are SGHVS and FQNEAQ. CDR3 sequence reads: CASSLTALAGVYEQYF. The CDR3 DNA reads TGTGCCAGCAGCTTAACAGCACTAGCGGGGGTTTACGAGCAGTACTTC.

The gene calls are TRBV27 and TRBJ2-1; D gene ambiguous. The CDR3 consists of 13 residues. Germline-derived CDR1 and CDR2 are MNHEY and SMNVEV (reference sequence). Trimming stripped 2 bases from V and 9 bases from J, with 11 bases between. CDR3 protein: CASSLVPRLEQFF. The CDR3 coding sequence is TGTGCCAGCAGTTTAGTCCCCCGACTTGAGCAGTTCTTC.

The chain couples TRBV6-5 to TRBJ2-3; 7 nucleotides agree with TRBD1. This CDR3 contains 13 residues. From germline, CDR1 is MNHEY and CDR2 SVGAGI. The J segment lost 3 bases and the V segment lost 6 bases, leaving 3 bases of the junction unmatched. The CDR3 loop is CASRGTATDTQYF. DNA for the CDR3: TGTGCCAGCAGGGGGACAGCAACAGATACGCAGTATTTT.

The J gene is TRBJ1-1, the V gene TRBV15; 8 bases fit TRBD1. Losses at the gene ends were 0 bases for V and 1 base for J; bases not matched to a gene: 4. Germline assignment: CDR1 LNHNV and CDR2 YYDKDF (reference sequence). The CDR3 has 16 residues. The CDR3 here is CATSRDSGTGNTEAFF. The CDR3 region has the DNA TGTGCCACCAGCAGAGATTCCGGGACAGGGAACACTGAAGCTTTCTTT.

V is TRBV6-2 or TRBV6-3 and J is TRBJ2-7; 7 positions match TRBD2. This CDR3 is 18 amino acids long. Germline assignment: CDR1 MNHEY and CDR2 SVGEGT. The J segment lost 2 bases and the V segment lost 3 bases, leaving 16 bases of the junction unmatched. The CDR3 spells CASSYSPAGRLNTYEQYF. CDR3 nucleotides: TGTGCCAGCAGTTATAGCCCAGCGGGGCGACTTAATACCTACGAGCAGTACTTC.